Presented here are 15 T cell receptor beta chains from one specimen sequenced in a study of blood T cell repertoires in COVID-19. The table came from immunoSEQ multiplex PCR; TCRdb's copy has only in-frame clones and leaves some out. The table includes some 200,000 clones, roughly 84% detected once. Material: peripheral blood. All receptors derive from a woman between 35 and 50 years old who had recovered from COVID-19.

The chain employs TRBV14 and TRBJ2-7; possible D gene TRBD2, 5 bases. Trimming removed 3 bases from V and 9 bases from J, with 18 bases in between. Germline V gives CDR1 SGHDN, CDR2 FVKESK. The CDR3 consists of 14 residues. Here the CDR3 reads CASSHRAVEGRQYF. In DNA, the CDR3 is TGTGCCAGCAGCCACCGAGCGGTTGAGGGTAGGCAGTACTTC.

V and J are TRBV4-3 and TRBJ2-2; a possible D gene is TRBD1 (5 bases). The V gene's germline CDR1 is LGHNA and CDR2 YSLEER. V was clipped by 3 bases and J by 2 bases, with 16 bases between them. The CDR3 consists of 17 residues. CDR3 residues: CASSHRPGRGNTGELFF. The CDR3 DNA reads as TGCGCCAGCAGCCACCGACCAGGAAGGGGCAACACCGGGGAGCTGTTTTTT.

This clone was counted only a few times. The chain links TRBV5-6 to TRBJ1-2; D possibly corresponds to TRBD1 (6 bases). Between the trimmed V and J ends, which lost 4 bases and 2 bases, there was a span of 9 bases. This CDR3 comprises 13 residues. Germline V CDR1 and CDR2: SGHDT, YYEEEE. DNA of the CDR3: TGTGCCAGCAGCGCGGACAGCAACTATGGCTACACCTTC. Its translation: CASSADSNYGYTF.

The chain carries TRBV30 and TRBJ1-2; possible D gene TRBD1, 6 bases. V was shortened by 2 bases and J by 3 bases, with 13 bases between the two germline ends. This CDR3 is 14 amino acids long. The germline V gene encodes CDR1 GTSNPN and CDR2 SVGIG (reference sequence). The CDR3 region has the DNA TGTGCCTGGAGTCCCCCCGAGGGGGACTATGGCTACACCTTC. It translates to CAWSPPEGDYGYTF.

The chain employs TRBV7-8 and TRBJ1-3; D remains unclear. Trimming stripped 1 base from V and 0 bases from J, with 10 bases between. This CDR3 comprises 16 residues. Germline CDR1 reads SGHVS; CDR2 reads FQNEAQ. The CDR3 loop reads CASSLGGPTSGNTIYF. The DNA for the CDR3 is TGTGCCAGCAGCTTAGGAGGTCCGACCTCTGGAAACACCATATATTTT.

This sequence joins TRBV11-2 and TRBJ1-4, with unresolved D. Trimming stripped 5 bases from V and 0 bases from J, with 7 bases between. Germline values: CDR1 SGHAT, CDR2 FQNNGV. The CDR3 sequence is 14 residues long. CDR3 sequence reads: CASSQDATNEKLFF. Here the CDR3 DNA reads TGTGCCAGCAGCCAGGATGCAACTAATGAAAAACTGTTTTTT. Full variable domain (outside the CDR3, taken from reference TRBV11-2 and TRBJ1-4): EAGVAQSPRYKIIEKRQSVAFWCNPISGHATLYWYQQILGQGPKLLIQFQNNGVVDDSQLPKDRFSAERLKGVDSTLKIQPAKLEDSAVYLCASSQDATNEKLFFGSGTQLSVL.

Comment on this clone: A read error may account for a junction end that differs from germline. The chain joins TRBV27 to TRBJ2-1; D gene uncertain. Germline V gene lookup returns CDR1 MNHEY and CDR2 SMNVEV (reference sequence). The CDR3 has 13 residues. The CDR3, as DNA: TGTGCCAACAGTTCCGGGTTCTACAATGAGCAGTTCTTC. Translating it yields CANSSGFYNEQFF.

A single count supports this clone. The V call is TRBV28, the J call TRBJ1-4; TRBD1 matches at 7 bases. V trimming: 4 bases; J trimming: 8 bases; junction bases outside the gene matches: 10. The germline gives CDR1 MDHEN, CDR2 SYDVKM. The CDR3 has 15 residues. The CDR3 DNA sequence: TGTGCCAGCAGTTCCCGCAGGGGGATAGTCGAAAAACTGTTTTTT. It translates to CASSSRRGIVEKLFF.

The chain's CDR3 is CASNGAADTEAFF. Written as DNA, the CDR3 is TGTGCCAGCAATGGGGCGGCGGACACTGAAGCTTTCTTT. The gene calls are TRBV27 and TRBJ1-1, with TRBD1 as a possible D gene (5 bases). The V end was cut by 7 bases, the J end by 3 bases, with 12 bases between. The CDR3 has 13 amino acids. CDR1 MNHEY and CDR2 SMNVEV come from the germline V gene (reference sequence).

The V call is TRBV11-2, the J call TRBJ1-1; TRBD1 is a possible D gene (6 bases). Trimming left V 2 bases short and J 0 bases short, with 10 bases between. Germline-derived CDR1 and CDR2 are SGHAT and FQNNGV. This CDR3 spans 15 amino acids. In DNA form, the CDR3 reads TGTGCCAGCAGCTTATGGGACAACATGAACACTGAAGCTTTCTTT. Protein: CASSLWDNMNTEAFF. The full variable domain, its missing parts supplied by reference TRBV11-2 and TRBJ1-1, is EAGVAQSPRYKIIEKRQSVAFWCNPISGHATLYWYQQILGQGPKLLIQFQNNGVVDDSQLPKDRFSAERLKGVDSTLKIQPAKLEDSAVYLCASSLWDNMNTEAFFGQGTRLTVV.

The CDR3: CASRLEGLQETQYF. DNA for the CDR3: TGTGCGTCGCGACTAGAGGGTCTTCAAGAGACCCAGTACTTC. The gene calls are TRBV12-5 and TRBJ2-5, with D tentatively TRBD2 (6 bases). In germline, CDR1 is LGHNT, CDR2 FRNRAP. This CDR3 spans 14 amino acids.

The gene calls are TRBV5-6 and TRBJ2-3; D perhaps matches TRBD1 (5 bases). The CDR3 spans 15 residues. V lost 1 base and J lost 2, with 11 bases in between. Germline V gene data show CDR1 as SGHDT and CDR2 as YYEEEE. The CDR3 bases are TGTGCCAGCAGCTTGATTGACAGAAACACAGATACGCAGTATTTT. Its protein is CASSLIDRNTDTQYF.

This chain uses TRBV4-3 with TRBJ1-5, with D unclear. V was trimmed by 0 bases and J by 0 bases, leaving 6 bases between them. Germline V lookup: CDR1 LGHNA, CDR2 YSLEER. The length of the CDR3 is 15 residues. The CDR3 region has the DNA TGCGCCAGCAGCCAAGATATATATAGCAATCAGCCCCAGCATTTT. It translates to CASSQDIYSNQPQHF.

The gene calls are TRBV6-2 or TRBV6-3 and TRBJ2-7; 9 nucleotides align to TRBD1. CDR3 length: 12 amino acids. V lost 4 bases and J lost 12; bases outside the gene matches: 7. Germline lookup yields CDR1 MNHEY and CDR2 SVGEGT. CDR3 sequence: CASSSHPGQGYF. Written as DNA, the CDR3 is TGTGCCAGCAGTTCCCATCCGGGACAGGGGTACTTC.

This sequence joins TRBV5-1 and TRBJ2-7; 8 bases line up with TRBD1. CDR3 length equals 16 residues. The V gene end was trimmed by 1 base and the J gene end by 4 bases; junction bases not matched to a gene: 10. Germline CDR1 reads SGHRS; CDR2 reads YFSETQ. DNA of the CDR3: TGCGCCAGCAGCTTGTTTTCGTCAGGGGGCTTTTACGAGCAGTACTTC. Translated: CASSLFSSGGFYEQYF.